This T cell receptor (beta chain) was documented in a study of blood T cells in healthy people across ages. Germline CDR1 reads LGHNA; CDR2 reads YSLEER. The CDR3 contains 14 residues. After removal of 5 bases from V and 4 bases from J, the junction contained 4 bases not matched to a gene. Study-level findings and limits: When set beside aged donors, long-lived donors presented more naive CD4+ cells and higher diversity.

Healthy Caucasians from Russia aged about 6 to 90 served as donors. Worth noting for this clonotype: The target antigen is unknown.

PCR was performed a second time for roughly 7 to 11 cycles using a sample-barcoded 5' primer and a J-beta primer mix. Each cDNA molecule was tagged by a template-switch adaptor that had 12 random nucleotides. TCRdb fed the 5' RACE reads into MiXCR, producing one record per CDR3 protein. The data show over a million distinct CDR3 sequences, approximately 59% seen once. The chain couples TRBV4-3 to TRBJ1-3, with TRBD1 matching 8 bases. The TCR was taken from a man aged 18 to 29 in good health. The material sequenced was blood. Here the CDR3 DNA reads TGCGCCAGCAGCACCCGGGACAGGGGAAACACCATATATTTT. Encoded protein: CASSTRDRGNTIYF.